These 32 T cell receptor beta chains share one sample of origin, sequenced in a study of cytomegalovirus exposure and HLA in healthy donors. A multiplex PCR was run with 60 Vbeta primers and 13 Jbeta primers. Clones were read by immunoSEQ multiplex PCR, and TCRdb kept only the in-frame ones, dropping some. The sample records around 170,000 clones, about 82% being singletons. The material sequenced was PBMCs. These receptors all stem from a man younger than 35 in good health and CMV-seronegative.

This clone was detected only once. The rearrangement uses TRBV9 and TRBJ2-7, with D possibly being TRBD1 (6 bases). CDR1 is SGDLS and CDR2 is YYNGEE in the germline V gene. The CDR3 is 14 residues long. Between the trimmed V and J ends, which lost 4 bases and 0 bases, there was a span of 11 bases. CDR3 region: CASSQGSNSYEQYF. The CDR3 DNA sequence: TGTGCCAGCAGCCAGGGGTCCAACTCCTACGAGCAGTACTTC.

As regards this clone: Other DNA sequences within the sample encode an identical CDR3. This sequence joins TRBV5-1 and TRBJ2-5; 11 bases match TRBD2. The CDR3 has 15 residues. V was clipped by 2 bases and J by 2 bases; unmatched bases: 2. Germline V gene data show CDR1 as SGHRS and CDR2 as YFSETQ. CDR3 in amino acids: CASSFGTSGQETQYF. CDR3 in DNA: TGCGCCAGCAGCTTCGGGACTAGCGGACAAGAGACCCAGTACTTC.

This CDR3 is CASSVGLAGASFAYEQYF. The CDR3 nucleotides are TGCGCCAGCAGTGTGGGACTAGCGGGAGCCTCCTTTGCCTACGAGCAGTACTTC. The chain combines TRBV10-2 with TRBJ2-5, with 14 bases lining up with TRBD2. Gene TRBJ2-7 matches the end of the DNA better, so the J call may be wrong. The germline V gene encodes CDR1 WSHSY and CDR2 SAAADI. This CDR3 has 18 amino acids.

This clone was counted a single time. V and J are TRBV19 and TRBJ2-3; 9 nucleotides agree with TRBD2. The V gene's germline CDR1 is LNHDA and CDR2 SQIVND (reference sequence). The CDR3 covers 16 residues. J gave up 4 bases and V 3 bases, and 8 bases lay outside the gene matches. In nucleotides, the CDR3 is TGTGCCAGTAGTATGCCGCGGGGGGGGGCGGCAGATACGCAGTATTTT. Its protein is CASSMPRGGAADTQYF.

This chain uses TRBV5-1 with TRBJ2-7, with 8 bases matching TRBD1. There are 13 residues in the CDR3. V was pared by 4 bases and J by 5 bases, with 5 bases of the junction left unmatched. CDR1 is SGHRS, CDR2 YFSETQ, per germline. CDR3 sequence reads: CASSQKTGDEQYF. The CDR3 DNA is TGCGCCAGCAGCCAGAAGACAGGGGACGAGCAGTACTTC. Full variable domain (missing parts from reference TRBV5-1 and TRBJ2-7): KAGVTQTPRYLIKTRGQQVTLSCSPISGHRSVSWYQQTPGQGLQFLFEYFSETQRNKGNFPGRFSGRQFSNSRSEMNVSTLELGDSALYLCASSQKTGDEQYFGPGTRLTVT.

In the case of this clone: Mismatch with germline at one junction end may stem from a read error. The genes are TRBV7-9 and TRBJ2-7, with TRBD1 matching over 9 bases. The CDR3 consists of 15 residues. CDR1 is SEHNR, CDR2 FQNEAQ, per germline (reference sequence). The CDR3 DNA is TGTGCCAGCAGATTAGAACAGGGGGCGACCTACGAGCAGTACTTC. Its translation is CASRLEQGATYEQYF.

The chain combines TRBV7-8 with TRBJ1-3; D is uncertain. Germline values: CDR1 SGHVS, CDR2 FQNEAQ. Deletions cut 2 bases from V and 0 bases from J, with 5 bases between. The CDR3 contains 14 residues. In nucleotides, the CDR3 is TGTGCCAGCAGCTTACTTCGCTCTGGAAACACCATATATTTT. This translates into CASSLLRSGNTIYF.

The V call is TRBV10-1, the J call TRBJ2-1; D is perhaps TRBD2 (6 bases). The CDR3 extends over 15 amino acids. V was pared by 4 bases and J by 8 bases, with 18 bases between. From germline, CDR1 is WNHNN and CDR2 SYGVQD (reference sequence). DNA for the CDR3: TGCGCCAGCAGTGCCGCGGGGTTGGGTAGGGATGAGCAGTTCTTC. Residues: CASSAAGLGRDEQFF.

The CDR3 here is CASSPGPLQGRTYEQYF. The CDR3 DNA follows: TGTGCCAGCAGCCCAGGCCCCTTGCAGGGCCGAACCTACGAGCAGTACTTC. The chain employs TRBV28 and TRBJ2-7; tentatively, D is TRBD1 (5 bases). From germline, CDR1 is MDHEN and CDR2 SYDVKM. The ends were cut back, 6 bases at V and 2 bases at J, with 23 bases in the middle. The CDR3 has 17 residues.

The V gene is TRBV9, the J gene TRBJ2-3; 12 bases are a match to TRBD2. The CDR3 consists of 16 residues. CDR1 and CDR2 (germline): SGDLS, YYNGEE. V shed 4 bases, J shed 5 bases, and the junction held 8 bases outside the gene matches. CDR3 sequence reads: CASSTRLAGVGDTQYF. Written as DNA, the CDR3 is TGTGCCAGCAGCACCCGACTAGCGGGGGTTGGAGATACGCAGTATTTT.

V gene TRBV30 combines with J gene TRBJ2-3, with 7 bases lining up with TRBD2. V was pared by 1 base and J by 5 bases, with 9 bases of the junction left unmatched. Germline CDR1 GTSNPN, CDR2 SVGIG (reference sequence). This CDR3 spans 15 amino acids. CDR3 loop: CAWSGRSGWRDTQYF. The CDR3 nucleotides are TGTGCCTGGAGTGGTCGTAGCGGGTGGAGAGATACGCAGTATTTT.

The chain uses TRBV5-4 and TRBJ2-1, with 8 bases lining up with TRBD2. V dropped 9 bases and J dropped 7; count of bases not matched to a gene: 12. Germline values: CDR1 SGHNT, CDR2 YYREEE (reference sequence). The CDR3 spans 14 residues. CDR3 sequence: CATMLAGPGNEQFF. The CDR3 bases are TGTGCCACCATGTTAGCGGGGCCGGGAAATGAGCAGTTCTTC. Supplemented by reference TRBV5-4 and TRBJ2-1, the full variable domain reads ETGVTQSPTHLIKTRGQQVTLRCSSQSGHNTVSWYQQALGQGPQFIFQYYREEENGRGNFPPRFSGLQFPNYSSELNVNALELDDSALYLCATMLAGPGNEQFFGPGTRLTVL.

This clone turned up a few times. The CDR3 region is CASSGGGEAFF. In nucleotides, the CDR3 is TGTGCCAGCAGTGGCGGGGGAGAAGCTTTCTTT. This sequence joins TRBV2 and TRBJ1-1; a possible D gene is TRBD1 (5 bases). CDR1 is SNHLY and CDR2 is FYNNEI in the germline V gene. Trimming shortened V by 4 bases and J by 8 bases, and 8 bases separated the two germline ends. This CDR3 has 11 amino acids.

This clone was detected ten times or more. The rearrangement uses TRBV2 and TRBJ1-4, with a weak D call TRBD1 (5 bases). The CDR3 has 13 amino acids. Germline V gene data show CDR1 as SNHLY and CDR2 as FYNNEI. Trimming took 6 bases from V and 13 from J, leaving 18 bases between them. The CDR3 region has the DNA TGTGCCAGCAGCCCCCAGGCGGCCGGGGGACTGTTTTTT. Its translation: CASSPQAAGGLFF.

V is TRBV2 and J is TRBJ2-1; 13 nucleotides match TRBD2. The germline gives CDR1 SNHLY, CDR2 FYNNEI. The junction had 3 bases not matched to a gene; V was cut back by 5 bases and J by 5 bases. This CDR3 is 15 amino acids long. The CDR3 sequence: CASSRTSGGDNEQFF. CDR3 coding DNA: TGTGCCAGCAGTCGGACTAGCGGGGGTGACAATGAGCAGTTCTTC. Drawing the rest from reference TRBV2 and TRBJ2-1, the complete variable domain is EPEVTQTPSHQVTQMGQEVILRCVPISNHLYFYWYRQILGQKVEFLVSFYNNEISEKSEIFDDQFSVERPDGSNFTLKIRSTKLEDSAMYFCASSRTSGGDNEQFFGPGTRLTVL.

The gene calls are TRBV2 and TRBJ2-7; D is possibly TRBD1 (5 bases). This CDR3 region has 14 residues. Germline loops: CDR1 SNHLY, CDR2 FYNNEI. Deletions cut 4 bases from V and 0 bases from J, with 10 bases between. This CDR3 reads CASSAQGASYEQYF. The CDR3 DNA reads as TGTGCCAGCAGTGCCCAAGGGGCCTCCTACGAGCAGTACTTC. The full variable domain, completed using reference TRBV2 and TRBJ2-7, is EPEVTQTPSHQVTQMGQEVILRCVPISNHLYFYWYRQILGQKVEFLVSFYNNEISEKSEIFDDQFSVERPDGSNFTLKIRSTKLEDSAMYFCASSAQGASYEQYFGPGTRLTVT.

This chain links TRBV2 with TRBJ2-3; possibly TRBD2 for D (7 bases). The CDR3 runs to 13 residues. Looked up from germline, CDR1 is SNHLY and CDR2 is FYNNEI. Trimming left V 3 bases short and J 6 bases short, with 10 bases between. In DNA form, the CDR3 reads TGTGCCAGCAGTGAGGGGGGGCTGGATACGCAGTATTTT. Protein: CASSEGGLDTQYF.

The CDR3 spells CSVGAVNQPQHF. The CDR3 nucleotides read TGCAGCGTTGGGGCAGTCAATCAGCCCCAGCATTTT. The chain uses TRBV29-1 and TRBJ1-5; D is uncertain. Germline V gene lookup returns CDR1 SQVTM and CDR2 ANQGSEA. Trimming shortened V by 4 bases and J by 3 bases, and 7 bases separated the two germline ends. The CDR3 is 12 residues long. Based on the CDR3 plus reference TRBV29-1 and TRBJ1-5, the full variable domain is SAVISQKPSRDICQRGTSLTIQCQVDSQVTMMFWYRQQPGQSLTLIATANQGSEATYESGFVIDKFPISRPNLTFSTLTVSNMSPEDSSIYLCSVGAVNQPQHFGDGTRLSIL.

The sample holds one count of this clone. The chain carries TRBV27 and TRBJ2-2; 7 bases match TRBD1. CDR1 MNHEY and CDR2 SMNVEV come from the germline V gene (reference sequence). The CDR3 spans 16 residues. With V trimmed by 1 base and J by 6 bases, 8 bases remained unmatched. CDR3 sequence: CASSLFDREWAGELFF. The CDR3 nucleotides are TGTGCCAGCAGTTTATTCGACAGGGAATGGGCCGGGGAGCTGTTTTTT.

The chain couples TRBV19 to TRBJ1-5; D is uncertain. The CDR3 length is 16 residues. With 4 bases removed from V and 7 bases from J, the gap between germline ends came to 20 bases. Germline values: CDR1 LNHDA, CDR2 SQIVND (reference sequence). CDR3 nucleotides: TGTGCCAGTAGTACCTACCCGCCGGGTTTCGGACAGCCCCAGCATTTT. Translated: CASSTYPPGFGQPQHF.

This rearrangement joins TRBV30 to TRBJ1-3; TRBD1 matches at 7 bases. Germline CDR1 reads GTSNPN; CDR2 reads SVGIG (reference sequence). The CDR3 is 15 residues long. Germline trimming cut 4 bases from V and 2 bases from J; bases unmatched to any gene: 8. This CDR3 is CAWIGVDRAGNTIYF. CDR3 coding DNA: TGTGCCTGGATCGGGGTTGACAGGGCTGGAAACACCATATATTTT.

V gene TRBV30 combines with J gene TRBJ2-7, with 7 bases aligning to TRBD1. V was pared by 0 bases and J by 0 bases, with 8 bases of the junction left unmatched. The germline V gene has CDR1 GTSNPN and CDR2 SVGIG (reference sequence). The CDR3 extends over 16 amino acids. The DNA for the CDR3 is TGTGCCTGGAGTGTCTCCCGGGACAGACCCTCCTACGAGCAGTACTTC. Protein sequence: CAWSVSRDRPSYEQYF. The full variable domain, rest sourced from reference TRBV30 and TRBJ2-7, is SQTIHQWPATLVQPVGSPLSLECTVEGTSNPNLYWYRQAAGRGLQLLFYSVGIGQISSEVPQNLSASRPQDRQFILSSKKLLLSDSGFYLCAWSVSRDRPSYEQYFGPGTRLTVT.

V usage is TRBV14 and J usage is TRBJ2-7, with 7 bases that match TRBD2. The CDR3 totals 11 residues. Trimming at V came to 3 bases and at J to 12 bases, leaving 5 bases not matched to a gene. CDR1 is SGHDN, CDR2 FVKESK, per germline. CDR3 in amino acids: CASSHGLGAYF. The CDR3 DNA follows: TGTGCCAGCAGCCACGGACTAGGGGCGTACTTC. The full variable domain, with the rest looked up from reference TRBV14 and TRBJ2-7, is EAGVTQFPSHSVIEKGQTVTLRCDPISGHDNLYWYRRVMGKEIKFLLHFVKESKQDESGMPNNRFLAERTGGTYSTLKVQPAELEDSGVYFCASSHGLGAYFGPGTRLTVT.

The CDR3 nucleotides read TGTGCCAGCAGCTCACGGGACAGGGAGGGCAATGAGCAGTTCTTC. Translated: CASSSRDREGNEQFF. The chain has TRBV7-8 and TRBJ2-1; 9 nucleotides match TRBD1. V dropped 4 bases and J dropped 6; count of bases not matched to a gene: 7. The CDR3 extends over 15 amino acids. Germline V gives CDR1 SGHVS, CDR2 FQNEAQ.

This chain uses TRBV5-5 with TRBJ1-1; D remains ambiguous. V was clipped by 0 bases and J by 2 bases, with 5 bases between them. This CDR3 contains 13 residues. Germline loops: CDR1 SGHKS, CDR2 YYEKEE (reference sequence). The CDR3 sequence is CASSLEHNTEAFF. CDR3 bases: TGTGCCAGCAGCTTGGAACACAACACTGAAGCTTTCTTT. The full variable domain, its missing parts supplied by reference TRBV5-5 and TRBJ1-1, is DAGVTQSPTHLIKTRGQQVTLRCSPISGHKSVSWYQQVLGQGPQFIFQYYEKEERGRGNFPDRFSARQFPNYSSELNVNALLLGDSALYLCASSLEHNTEAFFGQGTRLTVV.

This clone was picked up a small number of times. This chain connects TRBV29-1 to TRBJ2-6, with no clear D. V was pared by 6 bases and J by 1 base, with 7 bases between. This CDR3 region has 13 residues. Germline loops: CDR1 SQVTM, CDR2 ANQGSEA. This CDR3 is CSVSRSGANVLTF. In DNA form, the CDR3 reads TGCAGCGTGTCGAGGTCTGGGGCCAACGTCCTGACTTTC.

This clone has only a few counts. The conserved phenylalanine or tryptophan normally closing the CDR3 is absent here, so this likely arose from a read error. It is unclear where the CDR3 begins or ends on the DNA, so no DNA is shown, and the CDR3 is as TCRdb lists it. The chain uses TRBV11-3 and TRBJ2-3; TRBD2, as called in the table, went unchecked against the DNA. The length of the CDR3 is 11 amino acids, counting both ends. CDR1 and CDR2 (germline): SGHNT, YENEEA. The CDR3 protein is CASRPGLAGGG.

This clone was detected a few times. This sequence joins TRBV4-2 and TRBJ2-7; 8 bases are a match to TRBD2. Germline loops: CDR1 LGHNA, CDR2 YNFKEQ. The length of the CDR3 is 15 residues. Trimming cost V 0 bases and J 5 bases; bases outside gene matches: 6. CDR3 sequence: CASSQESGLGNEQYF. The DNA of the CDR3 is TGTGCCAGCAGCCAAGAGTCGGGACTAGGGAACGAGCAGTACTTC.

This chain joins TRBV6-5 and TRBJ2-3, with a weak D call TRBD2 (7 bases). The CDR3 contains 16 residues. V shed 4 bases and J shed 1 base, with 15 bases lying between them. Germline CDR1 is MNHEY and CDR2 is SVGAGI. The DNA for the CDR3 is TGTGCCAGCAGTTTGGGGGGGGGCCTGGGCACAGATACGCAGTATTTT. As protein: CASSLGGGLGTDTQYF.

V is TRBV29-1 and J is TRBJ1-2; 10 nucleotides align to TRBD1. Trimming removed 7 bases from V and 8 bases from J; junction bases left unmatched: 10. This CDR3 contains 13 residues. The germline CDR1 and CDR2 sequences are SQVTM and ANQGSEA. The CDR3 sequence: CSANLGQGGGYTF. CDR3 bases: TGCAGCGCGAACCTAGGACAGGGGGGCGGCTACACCTTC. Supplemented by reference TRBV29-1 and TRBJ1-2, the full variable domain reads SAVISQKPSRDICQRGTSLTIQCQVDSQVTMMFWYRQQPGQSLTLIATANQGSEATYESGFVIDKFPISRPNLTFSTLTVSNMSPEDSSIYLCSANLGQGGGYTFGSGTRLTVV.

This sequence joins TRBV6-1 and TRBJ2-1; 9 nucleotides agree with TRBD1. The germline gives CDR1 MNHNS, CDR2 SASEGT. This CDR3 comprises 15 residues. Trimming took 6 bases from V and 3 from J; bases not matched to a gene: 6. The CDR3 DNA sequence: TGTGCCAGCAGGAGGACAGGGGTCAACTACAATGAGCAGTTCTTC. It yields the protein CASRRTGVNYNEQFF.

The gene calls are TRBV6-5 and TRBJ2-7; 12 bases fit TRBD1. This CDR3 is built from 14 residues. Germline V gene lookup returns CDR1 MNHEY and CDR2 SVGAGI. Germline trimming cut 10 bases from V and 5 bases from J; bases unmatched to any gene: 9. DNA for the CDR3: TGTGCCACCAGGGACAGGGGGCTCGCTGACGAGCAGTACTTC. As protein: CATRDRGLADEQYF.